This T cell receptor beta chain derives from a study of blood T cell repertoires in COVID-19. Germline lookup yields CDR1 LNHDA and CDR2 SQIVND (reference sequence). The trim removed 1 base at V and 0 bases at J, leaving 2 bases unmatched. This CDR3 spans 15 amino acids. TCRdb's table, derived via immunoSEQ multiplex PCR, lists solely in-frame clones and lacks some. The table records 150,000 to 200,000 clones, around 90% of them present only once. This clonotype originated in a human donor in a cohort sampled during active COVID-19. The chain couples TRBV19 to TRBJ2-7, with TRBD2 identical over 8 bases. Sequencing used peripheral blood. CDR3 loop: CASSIALAGSYEQYF. CDR3 nucleotides: TGTGCCAGTAGTATAGCCCTAGCGGGCTCCTACGAGCAGTACTTC.